This is a list of T cell receptor beta chains from one sample in a study of beta chain features in type 1 diabetes. Sequenced by immunoSEQ multiplex PCR; TCRdb stores in-frame clones only, minus some. This table has around 53,000 clones, about 60% appearing once. Source material: stem cell memory CD4+ T cells from blood. The receptors come from a woman in her twenties or thirties with type 1 diabetes. Both conserved end residues are part of each CDR3. The order of the fields is J gene, clone size, V gene, CDR3 protein. Expanded clones get a size class; other rows say once, few or many, or leave the size out.

j_call: TRBJ2-3; clone_size: NA; v_call: TRBV7-2; cdr3_aa: CASSLAGGPADTQYF
j_call: TRBJ1-5; clone_size: few; v_call: TRBV29-1; cdr3_aa: CSVLFSPNQPQHF
j_call: TRBJ1-1; clone_size: few; v_call: TRBV6-5; cdr3_aa: CASSWDMNTEAFF
j_call: TRBJ2-1; clone_size: few; v_call: TRBV7-2; cdr3_aa: CASSFGLALYNEQFF
j_call: TRBJ2-1; clone_size: NA; v_call: TRBV5-1; cdr3_aa: CASSFPLGSGRDSYNEQFF
j_call: TRBJ2-1; clone_size: few; v_call: TRBV19; cdr3_aa: CASARENYNEQFF
j_call: TRBJ2-7; clone_size: few; v_call: TRBV4-1; cdr3_aa: CASSQVPGTGLYEQYF
j_call: TRBJ2-1; clone_size: NA; v_call: TRBV7-7; cdr3_aa: CASSPDRVSEQFF
j_call: TRBJ2-3; clone_size: NA; v_call: TRBV9; cdr3_aa: CASSVGGDTQYF
j_call: TRBJ2-2; clone_size: once; v_call: TRBV7-3; cdr3_aa: CASARASGTGELFF
j_call: TRBJ2-1; clone_size: few; v_call: TRBV7-9; cdr3_aa: CASSHSGGPNEQFF
j_call: TRBJ2-2; clone_size: few; v_call: TRBV11-2; cdr3_aa: CASSSLAGGVTGELFF
j_call: TRBJ2-2; clone_size: few; v_call: TRBV6-6; cdr3_aa: CATAGANTGELFF
j_call: TRBJ2-5; clone_size: NA; v_call: TRBV18; cdr3_aa: CASSPNRGPGLEYF
j_call: TRBJ1-1; clone_size: NA; v_call: TRBV5-1; cdr3_aa: CASRSDRGTEAFF
j_call: TRBJ1-2; clone_size: few; v_call: TRBV19; cdr3_aa: CASRRLANYGYTF
j_call: TRBJ2-7; clone_size: NA; v_call: TRBV18; cdr3_aa: CASFLQRGEQYF
j_call: TRBJ2-2; clone_size: once; v_call: TRBV18; cdr3_aa: CASSPMGHKNTGELFF
j_call: TRBJ1-5; clone_size: once; v_call: TRBV11-3; cdr3_aa: CASSPDRNQPQHF
j_call: TRBJ1-1; clone_size: NA; v_call: TRBV9; cdr3_aa: CASSAGQGPYTEAFF
j_call: TRBJ1-3; clone_size: NA; v_call: TRBV23-1; cdr3_aa: CASSQTDRGRGNTIYF
j_call: TRBJ1-4; clone_size: few; v_call: TRBV6-5; cdr3_aa: CASSYQTGGREKLFF
j_call: TRBJ1-1; clone_size: NA; v_call: TRBV19; cdr3_aa: CASSIAQAGTEAFF
j_call: TRBJ2-1; clone_size: NA; v_call: TRBV10-3; cdr3_aa: CAISEASGRALSYNEQFF
j_call: TRBJ2-7; clone_size: few; v_call: TRBV19; cdr3_aa: CASSRTSGGTYEQYF
j_call: TRBJ2-5; clone_size: NA; v_call: TRBV7-9; cdr3_aa: CASSLVIGGGMQQYF
j_call: TRBJ2-7; clone_size: NA; v_call: TRBV9; cdr3_aa: CASSAGTGGLEQYF
j_call: TRBJ1-1; clone_size: NA; v_call: TRBV18; cdr3_aa: CASSPERQFTEAFF
j_call: TRBJ2-3; clone_size: NA; v_call: TRBV28; cdr3_aa: CASSTSGHTDTQYF
j_call: TRBJ2-7; clone_size: NA; v_call: TRBV15; cdr3_aa: CATSRETGGSYEQYF
j_call: TRBJ1-4; clone_size: NA; v_call: TRBV29-1; cdr3_aa: CSGGDHPTNEKLFF
j_call: TRBJ2-1; clone_size: NA; v_call: TRBV7-3; cdr3_aa: CASSLGLAEYNEQFF
j_call: TRBJ1-4; clone_size: NA; v_call: TRBV4-2; cdr3_aa: CASSQDSEKLFF
j_call: TRBJ2-7; clone_size: few; v_call: TRBV15; cdr3_aa: CATSRERLRSSYEQYF
j_call: TRBJ2-3; clone_size: few; v_call: TRBV7-9; cdr3_aa: CASSLVTGATDTQYF
j_call: TRBJ2-2; clone_size: NA; v_call: TRBV5-6; cdr3_aa: CASSSGRNTGELFF
j_call: TRBJ1-2; clone_size: NA; v_call: TRBV28; cdr3_aa: CASSSPPTVFVKNGYTF
j_call: TRBJ1-4; clone_size: once; v_call: TRBV18; cdr3_aa: CASSPARDREEKLFF
j_call: TRBJ2-5; clone_size: NA; v_call: TRBV5-4; cdr3_aa: CASSLDTQETQYF
j_call: TRBJ2-3; clone_size: few; v_call: TRBV29-1; cdr3_aa: CSVGGLAGGPTGDTQYF
j_call: TRBJ2-5; clone_size: NA; v_call: TRBV19; cdr3_aa: CASRGEWETQYF
j_call: TRBJ2-3; clone_size: NA; v_call: TRBV10-1; cdr3_aa: CASSDPLGSADTQYF
j_call: TRBJ1-2; clone_size: NA; v_call: TRBV7-2; cdr3_aa: CASSPSGTGANGYTF
j_call: TRBJ2-3; clone_size: NA; v_call: TRBV19; cdr3_aa: CASSIAGRRGRVESGTDTQYF
j_call: TRBJ2-7; clone_size: NA; v_call: TRBV19; cdr3_aa: CASSIADRGSYEQYF
j_call: TRBJ1-2; clone_size: once; v_call: TRBV25-1; cdr3_aa: CASSTGEGYGYTF
j_call: TRBJ2-5; clone_size: NA; v_call: TRBV27; cdr3_aa: CASSLSYHAQETQYF
j_call: TRBJ2-1; clone_size: NA; v_call: TRBV11-2; cdr3_aa: CASTLDRGGYYEQFF
j_call: TRBJ1-1; clone_size: NA; v_call: TRBV5-8; cdr3_aa: CASSLGQMNTEAFF
j_call: TRBJ2-1; clone_size: NA; v_call: TRBV10-3; cdr3_aa: CAISDPLAGGNRAYNEQFF
j_call: TRBJ2-2; clone_size: few; v_call: TRBV7-6; cdr3_aa: CASVRSSSTGELFF
j_call: TRBJ2-1; clone_size: NA; v_call: TRBV7-3; cdr3_aa: CASSPGLAEIYEQFF
j_call: TRBJ2-1; clone_size: few; v_call: TRBV7-3; cdr3_aa: CASSSNSGSRMNEQFF
j_call: TRBJ2-7; clone_size: few; v_call: TRBV6-1; cdr3_aa: CASSGTGTISYEQYF
j_call: TRBJ1-4; clone_size: few; v_call: TRBV7-4; cdr3_aa: CASSLGGGVGEKLFF